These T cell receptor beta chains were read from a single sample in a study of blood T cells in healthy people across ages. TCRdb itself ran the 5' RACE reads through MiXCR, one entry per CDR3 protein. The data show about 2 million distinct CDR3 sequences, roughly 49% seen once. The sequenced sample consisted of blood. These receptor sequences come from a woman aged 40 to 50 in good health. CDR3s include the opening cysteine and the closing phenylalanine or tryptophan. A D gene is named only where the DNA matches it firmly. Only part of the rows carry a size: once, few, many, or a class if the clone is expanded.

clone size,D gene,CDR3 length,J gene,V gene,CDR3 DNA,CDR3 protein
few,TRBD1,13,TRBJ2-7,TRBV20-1,TGCAGTGCTAGTGGGACAGCATCCTACGAGCAGTACTTC,CSASGTASYEQYF
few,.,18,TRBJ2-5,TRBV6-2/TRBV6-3,TGTGCCAGCAGTTACGGCCTTCTAGGGCGGGGTAGACAAGAGACCCAGTACTTC,CASSYGLLGRGRQETQYF
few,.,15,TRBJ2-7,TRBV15,TGTGCCACCAGCAGAGCCCCCATTGAAACCTACGAGCAGTACTTC,CATSRAPIETYEQYF
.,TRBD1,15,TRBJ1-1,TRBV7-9,TGTGCCGGCAGCGCATTACAGGGGGAGAACACTGAAGCTTTCTTT,CAGSALQGENTEAFF
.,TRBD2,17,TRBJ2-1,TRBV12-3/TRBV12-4,TGTGCCAGCAGCCCCGGCAGCGGGGGGGCTTCCTACAATGAGCAGTTCTTC,CASSPGSGGASYNEQFF
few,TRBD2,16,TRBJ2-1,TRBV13,TGTGCCAGCAGCTTAGGGTTCGGGGGGGCCGCCAATGAGCAGTTCTTC,CASSLGFGGAANEQFF
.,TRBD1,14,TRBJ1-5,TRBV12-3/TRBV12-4,TGTGCCAGCAGTAAAACAGGGGGCAGTCAGCCCCAGCATTTT,CASSKTGGSQPQHF
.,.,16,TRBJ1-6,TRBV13,TGTGCCAGCAGCCATGGAAAGGTATCCTATAATTCACCCCTCCACTTT,CASSHGKVSYNSPLHF
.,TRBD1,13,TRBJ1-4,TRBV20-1,TGCAGTGCTGGACAGGGATTTGGTGAAAAACTGTTTTTT,CSAGQGFGEKLFF
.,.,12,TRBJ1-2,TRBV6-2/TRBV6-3,TGTGCCAGCAGTTTCAATGTATATGGCTACACCTTC,CASSFNVYGYTF
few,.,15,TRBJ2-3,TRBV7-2,TGTGCCAGCAGCTTAGGGGCTAGCCGGGGAGATACGCAGTATTTT,CASSLGASRGDTQYF
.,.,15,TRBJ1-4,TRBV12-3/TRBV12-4,TGTGCCAGTACCTCACAGGGTGGTAGAGTCGAAAAACTGTTTTTT,CASTSQGGRVEKLFF
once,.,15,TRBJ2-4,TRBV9,TGTGCCAGCAGCGTAGGAGGAGCAACCAAAAACATTCAGTACTTC,CASSVGGATKNIQYF
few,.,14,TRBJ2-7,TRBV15,TGTGCCACCAGCAGTAGACAGAGCCACTACGAGCAGTACTTC,CATSSRQSHYEQYF
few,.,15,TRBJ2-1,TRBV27,TGTGCCAGCAGTTTAGGGGTAGACTCCTACAATGAGCAGTTCTTC,CASSLGVDSYNEQFF
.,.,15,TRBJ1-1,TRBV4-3,TGCGCCAGCAGCCAAGCTCCCACGGCCAGCACTGAAGCTTTCTTT,CASSQAPTASTEAFF
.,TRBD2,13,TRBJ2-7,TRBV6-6,TGTGCCAGCAGAGGAGGGGAGGGCTACGAGCAGTACTTC,CASRGGEGYEQYF
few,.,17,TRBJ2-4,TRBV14,TGTGCCAGCAGCCGCGTTCAGATCGATCTAGCCAAAAACATTCAGTACTTC,CASSRVQIDLAKNIQYF
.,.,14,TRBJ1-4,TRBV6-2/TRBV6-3,TGTGCCAGCAGCCGGACAGTACCTAATGAAAAACTGTTTTTT,CASSRTVPNEKLFF
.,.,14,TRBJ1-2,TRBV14,TGTGCCAGCAGCCAAGCGCTTCAAGGCTATGGCTACACCTTC,CASSQALQGYGYTF
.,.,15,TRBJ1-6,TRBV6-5,TGTGCCAGCAGTTCACAGGGATCTCTCCGGTCTCCCCTCCACTTT,CASSSQGSLRSPLHF
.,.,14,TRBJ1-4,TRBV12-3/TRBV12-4,TGTGCCAGCAGCCACAGCTTTATTAATGAAAAACTGTTTTTT,CASSHSFINEKLFF
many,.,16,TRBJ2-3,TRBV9,TGTGCCAGCAGCGTAGGGACATTTGGGATCACAGATACGCAGTATTTT,CASSVGTFGITDTQYF
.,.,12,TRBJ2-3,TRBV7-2,TGTGCCAGCAGCTTAGACGCAGATACGCAGTTTTTT,CASSLDADTQFF
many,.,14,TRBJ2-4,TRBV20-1,TGCAGTGCTAGAGTGCCAGGGTTATCCAGCATTCAGTACTTC,CSARVPGLSSIQYF
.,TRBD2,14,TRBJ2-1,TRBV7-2,TGTGCCAGCAGCTTTCAGCGGGGGGGGAATGAGCAGTTCTTC,CASSFQRGGNEQFF
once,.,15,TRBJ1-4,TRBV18,TGTGCCAGCTCACCACTCGGGAGCTACGGTGAAAAACTGTTTTTT,CASSPLGSYGEKLFF
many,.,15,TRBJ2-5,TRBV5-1,TGCGCCAGCAGCCTTTCGGGCCGTTCCCAAGAGACCCAGTACTTC,CASSLSGRSQETQYF
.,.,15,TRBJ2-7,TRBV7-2,TGTGCCAGCAGCTTAGGTAGGGCCAGATCCTACGAGCAGTACTTC,CASSLGRARSYEQYF
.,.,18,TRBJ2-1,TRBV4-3,TGCGCCAGCAGCCAAGATTCCCCACAGCTGACAGGGAGGAATGAGCAGTTCTTC,CASSQDSPQLTGRNEQFF
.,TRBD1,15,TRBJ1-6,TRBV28,TGTGCCAGCACCCTTGGGGACAGGGCAGGTTCACCCCTCCACTTT,CASTLGDRAGSPLHF
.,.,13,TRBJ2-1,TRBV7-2,TGTGCCAGCAGCCCCCAGCACAACAATGAGCAGTTCTTC,CASSPQHNNEQFF
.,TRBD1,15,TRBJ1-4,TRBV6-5,TGTGCCAGCAGTCACGACAGGGGTCGAGGGGAAAAACTGTTTTTT,CASSHDRGRGEKLFF
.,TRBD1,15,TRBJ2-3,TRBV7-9,TGTGCCAGCAGCGTACGGACAGGAGCCACAGATACGCAGTATTTT,CASSVRTGATDTQYF
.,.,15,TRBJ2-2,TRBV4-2,TGTGCCAGCAGCCAGCCCGGGGGCAACACCGGGGAGCTGTTTTTT,CASSQPGGNTGELFF
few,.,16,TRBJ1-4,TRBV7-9,TGTGCCAGCAGCTTAGGATCGACAGGAATAAATGAAAAACTGTTTTTT,CASSLGSTGINEKLFF
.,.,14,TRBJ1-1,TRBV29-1,TGCAGCGTAACGCCATCAAACATGAACACTGAAGCTTTCTTT,CSVTPSNMNTEAFF
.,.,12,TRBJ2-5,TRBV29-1,TGCAGCGTTCAACCAGGCCGGGAGACCCAGTACTTC,CSVQPGRETQYF
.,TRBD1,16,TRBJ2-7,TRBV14,TGTGCCAGCAGCCAATCCCGGGGACAGGGGTCGTACGAGCAGTACTTC,CASSQSRGQGSYEQYF
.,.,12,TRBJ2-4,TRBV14,TGTGCCAGCAGCCAAGCTGATAGGCTTCAGTACTTC,CASSQADRLQYF
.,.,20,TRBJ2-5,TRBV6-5,TGTGCCAGCAGTTACTCCGTAGGGGGGGCGAATCGTCGCCGCCAAGAGACCCAGTACTTC,CASSYSVGGANRRRQETQYF
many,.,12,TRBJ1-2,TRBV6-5,TGTGCCAGCAGCCCAGGGCTCTATGGCTACACCTTC,CASSPGLYGYTF
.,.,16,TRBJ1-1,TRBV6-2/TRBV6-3,TGTGCCAGCAGCCCTACCGACAGCCGGACGAAAGTTGAAGCTTTCTTT,CASSPTDSRTKVEAFF